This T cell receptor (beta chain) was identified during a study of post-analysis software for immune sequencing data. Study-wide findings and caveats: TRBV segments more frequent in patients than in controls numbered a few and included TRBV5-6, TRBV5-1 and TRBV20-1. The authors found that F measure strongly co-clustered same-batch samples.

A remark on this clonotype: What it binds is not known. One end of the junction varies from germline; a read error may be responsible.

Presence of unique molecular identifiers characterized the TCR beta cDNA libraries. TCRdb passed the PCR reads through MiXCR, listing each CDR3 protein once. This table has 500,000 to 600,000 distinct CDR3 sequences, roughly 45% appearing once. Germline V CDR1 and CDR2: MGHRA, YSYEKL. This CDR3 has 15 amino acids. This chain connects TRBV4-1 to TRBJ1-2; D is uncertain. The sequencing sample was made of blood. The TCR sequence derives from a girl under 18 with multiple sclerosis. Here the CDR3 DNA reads TGCGCCAGCAGCCAAGAGCACAGAGTTAACTATGGCTGCACCTTC. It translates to CASSQEHRVNYGCTF.